A selection of T cell receptor beta chains follows, all from one sample in a study of cytomegalovirus exposure and HLA in healthy donors. Data came from immunoSEQ multiplex PCR; TCRdb stores just in-frame clones and leaves some out. The sample carries 100,000 to 150,000 clones, about 68% recorded once. What was sequenced was PBMCs. The receptors shown here come from a woman in her forties or fifties in good health and CMV-seropositive. CDR3s include the opening cysteine and the closing phenylalanine or tryptophan. D genes are given only for firm matches. Rows give clone size only sometimes, using once, few, many, or a class for an expanded clone.

CDR3 protein,CDR3 DNA,V gene,J gene,D gene,clone size
CASSVEIFSMNTEAFF,TGTGCCAGCAGCGTAGAAATTTTTTCAATGAACACTGAAGCTTTCTTT,TRBV9,TRBJ1-1,-,once
CASSPAFRQGSYEQYF,TGTGCCAGCAGCCCCGCCTTCAGACAGGGATCCTACGAGCAGTACTTC,TRBV7-9,TRBJ2-7,TRBD1,-
CASRLAGGSAGELFF,TGCGCTTCCCGACTAGCGGGAGGAAGTGCCGGGGAGCTGTTTTTT,TRBV4-3,TRBJ2-2,TRBD2,-
CASSDPSGGANTQYF,TGTGCCAGCAGTGACCCTAGCGGGGGGGCTAATACGCAGTATTTT,TRBV2,TRBJ2-3,TRBD2,few
CASSQDQAVRGGDNEQFF,TGCGCCAGCAGCCAAGATCAGGCGGTTCGTGGGGGGGACAATGAGCAGTTCTTC,TRBV4-1,TRBJ2-1,TRBD2,-
CASSPERDVNGYTF,TGTGCCAGCAGTCCTGAGCGGGACGTCAATGGCTACACCTTC,TRBV6-4,TRBJ1-2,-,-
CATLGTGRLTDTQYF,TGTGCCACTTTAGGGACAGGGAGACTCACAGATACGCAGTATTTT,TRBV15,TRBJ2-3,TRBD1,-
CASSEYLGGGSYEQYF,TGTGCCAGCAGTGAATATCTAGGGGGCGGCTCCTACGAGCAGTACTTC,TRBV6-1,TRBJ2-7,TRBD1,-
CASSGWGGAGGSTDTQYF,TGTGCCAGCAGTGGGTGGGGGGGCGCGGGAGGATCCACAGATACGCAGTATTTT,TRBV6-1,TRBJ2-3,TRBD2,-
CASSYGTGGSNEQFF,TGTGCCAGCAGCTATGGGACAGGGGGGTCCAATGAGCAGTTCTTC,TRBV7-9,TRBJ2-1,TRBD1,-
CASSLAGTYEQYF,TGTGCCAGCAGTCTGGCAGGGACCTACGAGCAGTACTTC,TRBV5-6,TRBJ2-7,-,-
CASSYSSGQGTGELFF,TGTGCCAGCAGTTACTCGTCTGGACAGGGAACCGGGGAGCTGTTTTTT,TRBV6-5,TRBJ2-2,TRBD1,-
CASSDRGHDSPLHF,TGTGCCAGCTCAGACAGGGGGCATGATTCACCCCTCCACTTT,TRBV27,TRBJ1-6,TRBD1,-
CASSEQKIQETQYF,TGTGCCAGCAGTGAACAGAAAATCCAAGAGACCCAGTACTTC,TRBV2,TRBJ2-5,-,-
CASSPMSNTEAFF,TGTGCCAGCTCACCAATGAGCAACACTGAAGCTTTCTTT,TRBV18,TRBJ1-1,-,-
CASSHSGYSYEQYF,TGTGCCAGCAGCCATAGCGGTTATTCCTACGAGCAGTACTTC,TRBV7-2,TRBJ2-7,-,-
CASRSGEQYF,TGTGCCAGCAGATCAGGGGAGCAGTACTTC,TRBV6-1,TRBJ2-7,-,-
CASKERGGNNQPQHF,TGTGCCAGCAAAGAACGGGGGGGGAACAATCAGCCCCAGCATTTT,TRBV6-5,TRBJ1-5,-,once
CASSQTGMNTEAFF,TGTGCCAGTAGTCAGACAGGGATGAACACTGAAGCTTTCTTT,TRBV19,TRBJ1-1,TRBD1,-
CASSSFQGVGNEQFF,TGTGCCAGCAGCTCTTTCCAGGGTGTCGGGAATGAGCAGTTCTTC,TRBV7-2,TRBJ2-1,-,-
CASSSGSDYGYTF,TGTGCCAGCTCATCGGGATCCGACTATGGCTACACCTTC,TRBV18,TRBJ1-2,-,-
CASSLLSSYEQYF,TGTGCCAGCAGCTTGCTAAGCTCCTACGAGCAGTACTTC,TRBV5-8,TRBJ2-7,-,-
CASSPGDGAYEQYF,TGTGCCAGCAGCCCAGGGGACGGAGCCTACGAGCAGTACTTC,TRBV7-9,TRBJ2-7,-,-
CASSVRTAATNEKLFF,TGTGCCAGCAGCGTCCGGACAGCAGCAACTAATGAAAAACTGTTTTTT,TRBV7-2,TRBJ1-4,-,-
CASSLAAQPQHF,TGTGCCAGCAGTTTAGCGGCGCAGCCCCAGCATTTT,TRBV28,TRBJ1-5,-,-
CAWTPSGSEQYF,TGTGCCTGGACGCCTAGCGGGAGTGAGCAGTACTTC,TRBV30,TRBJ2-7,TRBD2,-
CASSKGASGQPQHF,TGTGCCAGCAGCAAGGGGGCCTCCGGTCAGCCCCAGCATTTT,TRBV11-2,TRBJ1-5,TRBD1,-
CSVDRGGEKLFF,TGCAGCGTTGATCGGGGTGGTGAAAAACTGTTTTTT,TRBV29-1,TRBJ1-4,-,-
CAFRRGGEQYF,TGTGCCTTCCGAAGAGGAGGCGAGCAGTACTTC,TRBV30,TRBJ2-7,-,-
CASRPGGAANIQYF,TGTGCCAGCCGCCCGGGGGGGGCGGCGAACATTCAGTACTTC,TRBV28,TRBJ2-4,TRBD2,-
CASSLQSYEQYF,TGTGCCAGCAGCTTACAGTCCTACGAGCAGTACTTC,TRBV7-2,TRBJ2-7,-,-
CSGEFGQGGNYEQYF,TGCAGCGGGGAATTCGGACAGGGGGGGAACTACGAGCAGTACTTC,TRBV29-1,TRBJ2-7,TRBD1,-